Here is one TCR beta chain with its context. The sample is drawn from a study of blood T cell repertoires in COVID-19. For the study at large: Nucleic acid was either cDNA or gDNA, and it came from T cells, B-cell-depleted T cells, or PBMCs.

The CDR3 is made up of 13 amino acids. Trimming removed 5 bases at V and 6 bases at J, with 13 bases between. The germline V gene has CDR1 SGHAT and CDR2 FQNNGV. Sequenced by immunoSEQ multiplex PCR; TCRdb stores in-frame clones only, minus some. In the table there are 200,000 to 250,000 clones, about 90% of which are singletons. This receptor was taken from a man aged 30 to 39 with COVID-19, enrolled during active disease. The sample consisted of peripheral blood. This chain connects TRBV11-2 to TRBJ1-2, with a possible D match to TRBD1 (6 bases). CDR3 residues: CASSPRTEDGYTF. CDR3 DNA: TGTGCCAGCAGCCCCCGGACAGAAGATGGCTACACCTTC.